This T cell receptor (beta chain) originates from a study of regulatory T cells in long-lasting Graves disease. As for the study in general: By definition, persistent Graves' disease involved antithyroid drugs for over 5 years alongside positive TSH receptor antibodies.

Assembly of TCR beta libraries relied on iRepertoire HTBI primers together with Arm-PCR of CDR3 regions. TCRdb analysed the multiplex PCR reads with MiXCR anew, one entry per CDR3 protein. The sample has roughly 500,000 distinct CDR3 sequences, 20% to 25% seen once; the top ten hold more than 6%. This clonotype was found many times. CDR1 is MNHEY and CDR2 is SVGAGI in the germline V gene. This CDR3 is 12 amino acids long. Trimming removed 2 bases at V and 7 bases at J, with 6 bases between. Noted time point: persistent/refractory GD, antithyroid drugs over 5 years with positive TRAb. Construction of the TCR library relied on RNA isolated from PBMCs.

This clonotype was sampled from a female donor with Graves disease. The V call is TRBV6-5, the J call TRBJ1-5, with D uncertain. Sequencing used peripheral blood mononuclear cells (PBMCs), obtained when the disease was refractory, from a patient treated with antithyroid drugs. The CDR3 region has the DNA TGTGCCAGCAGTTACATACAACAGCCCCAGCATTTT. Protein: CASSYIQQPQHF.